This entry features one TCR beta chain sequence. The antigen remains unidentified. The data belong to a study of OX40 agonist ivuxolimab in advanced cancers. As for the study in general: Subjects had a mean age of roughly 57 years, with a range of roughly 20 to 79; just over 80% were male.

The CDR3 contains 15 residues. Germline CDR1 MNHEY, CDR2 SVGAGI. V lost 2 bases to trimming and J lost 4 bases, with 11 bases between them. Here immunoSEQ multiplex PCR was the method, and the copy in TCRdb shows in-frame clones only, minus some. The profile shows some 44,000 clones, roughly 80% of them singletons. Findings and limits, study-wide: Mean expanded clone counts were higher in CD8+ than CD4+ T cells.

The sequence was collected from an adult with an advanced solid tumor such as melanoma, head and neck, liver or kidney cancer. The source was CD4+ or CD8+ T cells sorted from blood, collected in a trial of the OX40 agonist ivuxolimab. The chain joins TRBV6-5 to TRBJ2-2, with a weak D call TRBD1 (6 bases). The CDR3 loop is CASSYETGATGELFF. The DNA of the CDR3 is TGTGCCAGCAGTTACGAGACAGGAGCCACCGGGGAGCTGTTTTTT.